This entry is about one T cell receptor (beta chain). Its antigen is unknown. This table comes from immunoSEQ multiplex PCR, and its TCRdb copy is limited to in-frame clones, with some not included. This sample yields under 1,100,000 clones, of which 65% to 80% are seen a single time; 1.4% to 1.5% belongs to the top ten. The data are from a study of shared clonotypes between healthy human individuals. Broader study findings: Sorted-subset sequencing was shown by rarefaction to be incomplete despite large depth. Generation probabilities were higher for clonotypes shared across all four sorted-subset donors than for unshared ones.

The CDR3 extends over 14 amino acids. With 4 bases clipped from V and 6 bases from J, the junction kept 4 bases outside the gene matches. CDR1 and CDR2 from the germline V gene are MNHEY and SVGAGI. The chain links TRBV6-5 to TRBJ2-2; 8 bases match TRBD2. This TCR was recovered from a man younger than 35 in good health. The sequenced sample was memory CD4+ T cells sorted from blood. Subset denoted: CD45RA-negative fraction. CDR3 in amino acids: CASSLAGRAGELFF. The DNA for the CDR3 is TGTGCCAGCAGTTTAGCGGGACGGGCCGGGGAGCTGTTTTTT.